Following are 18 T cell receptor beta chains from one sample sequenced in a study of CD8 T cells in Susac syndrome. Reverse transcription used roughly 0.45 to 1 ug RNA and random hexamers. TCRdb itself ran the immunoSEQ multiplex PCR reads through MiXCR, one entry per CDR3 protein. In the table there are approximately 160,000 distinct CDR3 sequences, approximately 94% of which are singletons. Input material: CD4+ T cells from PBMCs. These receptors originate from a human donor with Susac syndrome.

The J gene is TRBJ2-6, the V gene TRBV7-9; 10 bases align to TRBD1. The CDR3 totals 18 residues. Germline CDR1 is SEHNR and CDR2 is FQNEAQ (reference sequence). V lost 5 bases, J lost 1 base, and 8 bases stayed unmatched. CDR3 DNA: TGTGCCAGCAGCCCCGGGACAGGGGCCGGGTCTGGGGCCAACGTCCTGACTTTC. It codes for CASSPGTGAGSGANVLTF.

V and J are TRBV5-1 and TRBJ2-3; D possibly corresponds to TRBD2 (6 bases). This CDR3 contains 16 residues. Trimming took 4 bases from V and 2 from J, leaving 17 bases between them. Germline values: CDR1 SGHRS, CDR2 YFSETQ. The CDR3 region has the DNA TGCGCCAGCAGCCGGGACGGGACTTACCCCACAGATACGCAGTATTTT. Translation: CASSRDGTYPTDTQYF.

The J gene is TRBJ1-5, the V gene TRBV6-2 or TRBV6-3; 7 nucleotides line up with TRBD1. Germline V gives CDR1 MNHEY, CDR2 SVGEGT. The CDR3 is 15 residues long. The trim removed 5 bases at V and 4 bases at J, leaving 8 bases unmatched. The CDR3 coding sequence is TGTGCCAGCAGTATCGAGGGGGCTGGGAATCAGCCCCAGCATTTT. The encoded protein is CASSIEGAGNQPQHF.

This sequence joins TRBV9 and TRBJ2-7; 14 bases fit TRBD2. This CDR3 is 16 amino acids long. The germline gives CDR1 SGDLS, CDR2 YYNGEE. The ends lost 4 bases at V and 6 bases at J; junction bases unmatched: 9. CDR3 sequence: CASSRGFGLAGGEQYF. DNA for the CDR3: TGTGCCAGCAGCCGAGGATTCGGACTAGCGGGAGGCGAGCAGTACTTC.

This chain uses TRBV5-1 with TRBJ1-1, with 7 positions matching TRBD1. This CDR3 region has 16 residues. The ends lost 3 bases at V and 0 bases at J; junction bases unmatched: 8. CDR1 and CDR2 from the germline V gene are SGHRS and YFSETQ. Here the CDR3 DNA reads TGCGCCAGCAGCTCACCGGCAGGGGGAGTGAACACTGAAGCTTTCTTT. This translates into CASSSPAGGVNTEAFF.

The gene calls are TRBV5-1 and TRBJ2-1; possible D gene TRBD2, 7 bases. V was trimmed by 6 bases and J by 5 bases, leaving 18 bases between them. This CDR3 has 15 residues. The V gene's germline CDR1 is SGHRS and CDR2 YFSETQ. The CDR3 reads CASKGGSGTHNEQFF. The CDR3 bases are TGCGCCAGCAAGGGCGGGAGCGGGACACACAATGAGCAGTTCTTC.

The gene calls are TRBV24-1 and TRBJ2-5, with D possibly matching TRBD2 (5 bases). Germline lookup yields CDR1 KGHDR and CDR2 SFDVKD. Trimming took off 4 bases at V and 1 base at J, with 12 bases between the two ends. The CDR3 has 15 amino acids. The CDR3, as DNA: TGTGCCACCAGTGACCCCCGGACTCTCCAAGAGACCCAGTACTTC. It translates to CATSDPRTLQETQYF.

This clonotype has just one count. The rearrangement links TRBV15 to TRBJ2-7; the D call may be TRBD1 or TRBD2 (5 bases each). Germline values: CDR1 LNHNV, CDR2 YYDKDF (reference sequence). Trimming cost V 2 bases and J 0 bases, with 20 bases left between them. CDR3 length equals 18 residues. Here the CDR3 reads CATSRNEGTLRGSYEQYF. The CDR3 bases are TGTGCCACCAGCAGAAATGAGGGAACCCTGAGGGGCTCCTACGAGCAGTACTTC.

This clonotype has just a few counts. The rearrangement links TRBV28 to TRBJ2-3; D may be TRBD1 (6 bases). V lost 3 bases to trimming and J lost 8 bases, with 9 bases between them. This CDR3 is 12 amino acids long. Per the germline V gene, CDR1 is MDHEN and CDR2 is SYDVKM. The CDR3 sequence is CASSLAGATQYF. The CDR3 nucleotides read TGTGCCAGCAGTTTGGCAGGGGCTACGCAGTATTTT.

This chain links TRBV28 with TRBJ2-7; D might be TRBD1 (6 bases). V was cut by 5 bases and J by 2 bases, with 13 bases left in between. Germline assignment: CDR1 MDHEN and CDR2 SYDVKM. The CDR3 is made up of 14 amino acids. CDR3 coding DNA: TGTGCCAGCAGTCTCCCGGACAGTACCTACGAGCAGTACTTC. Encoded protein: CASSLPDSTYEQYF.

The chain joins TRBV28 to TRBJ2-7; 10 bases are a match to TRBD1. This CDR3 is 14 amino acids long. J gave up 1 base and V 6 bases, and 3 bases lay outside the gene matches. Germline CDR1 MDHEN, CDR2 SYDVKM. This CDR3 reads CASRDRGLSYEQYF. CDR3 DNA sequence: TGTGCCAGCAGAGACAGGGGGCTTTCCTACGAGCAGTACTTC.

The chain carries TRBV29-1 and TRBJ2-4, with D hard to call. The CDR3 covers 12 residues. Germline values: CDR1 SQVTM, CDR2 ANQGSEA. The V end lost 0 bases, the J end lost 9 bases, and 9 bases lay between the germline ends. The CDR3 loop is CSVEDNESIQYF. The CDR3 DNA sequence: TGCAGCGTTGAAGATAATGAGAGCATTCAGTACTTC. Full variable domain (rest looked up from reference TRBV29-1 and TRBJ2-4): SAVISQKPSRDICQRGTSLTIQCQVDSQVTMMFWYRQQPGQSLTLIATANQGSEATYESGFVIDKFPISRPNLTFSTLTVSNMSPEDSSIYLCSVEDNESIQYFGAGTRLSVL.

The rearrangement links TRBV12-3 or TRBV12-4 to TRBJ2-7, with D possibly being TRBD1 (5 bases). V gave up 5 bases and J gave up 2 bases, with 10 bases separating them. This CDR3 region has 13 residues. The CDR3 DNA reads TGTGCCAGCAGTCAGACAGTAACCTACGAGCAGTACTTC. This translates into CASSQTVTYEQYF.

In DNA form, the CDR3 reads TGTGCCAGCAGTGGAGGACAGGGCCCCATCCATGAGCAGTTCTTC. Amino acid sequence: CASSGGQGPIHEQFF. The V call is TRBV25-1, the J call TRBJ2-1; 8 bases line up with TRBD1. Germline loops: CDR1 MGHDK, CDR2 SYGVNS. This CDR3 contains 15 residues. V lost 4 bases, J lost 8 bases, and 10 bases stayed unmatched.

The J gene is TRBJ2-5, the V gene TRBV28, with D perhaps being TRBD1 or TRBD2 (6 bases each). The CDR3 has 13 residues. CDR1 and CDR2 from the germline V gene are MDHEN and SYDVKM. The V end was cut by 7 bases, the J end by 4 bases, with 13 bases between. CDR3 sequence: CASTERGVETQYF. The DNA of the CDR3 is TGTGCCAGCACCGAGAGGGGGGTAGAGACCCAGTACTTC.

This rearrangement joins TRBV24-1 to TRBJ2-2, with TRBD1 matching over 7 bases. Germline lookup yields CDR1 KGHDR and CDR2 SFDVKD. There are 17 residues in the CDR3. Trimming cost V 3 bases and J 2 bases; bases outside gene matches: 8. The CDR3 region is CATSDPSDRVNTGELFF. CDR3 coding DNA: TGTGCCACCAGTGATCCCAGTGACAGGGTAAACACCGGGGAGCTGTTTTTT.

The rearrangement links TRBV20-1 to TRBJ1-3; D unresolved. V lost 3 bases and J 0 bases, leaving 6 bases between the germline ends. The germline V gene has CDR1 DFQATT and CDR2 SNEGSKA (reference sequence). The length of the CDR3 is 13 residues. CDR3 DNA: TGCAGTGCTAGGGTCTTCTCTGGAAACACCATATATTTT. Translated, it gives CSARVFSGNTIYF.

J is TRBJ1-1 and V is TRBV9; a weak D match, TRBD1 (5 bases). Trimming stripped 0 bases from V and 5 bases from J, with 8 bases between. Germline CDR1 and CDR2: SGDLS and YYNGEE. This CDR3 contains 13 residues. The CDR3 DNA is TGTGCCAGCAGCGTAGCTGAGGGGACTGAAGCTTTCTTT. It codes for CASSVAEGTEAFF.